The T cell receptor delta chain under discussion was sequenced for a study of Vδ1+ human thymocytes. General study points: Around a fifth of thymic delta-chain sequences were Vdelta2, with few Vdelta3, unlike blood Vdelta1+ controls. Highly polyclonal TRG and TRD repertoires with Gaussian CDR3 length distributions appeared in thymus. Unexpected Vdelta2 sequences could cause misinterpretation of bulk repertoire data.

The sample holds a few counts of this clone. Its antigen remains unidentified. The CDR3 is made up of 14 amino acids. Germline assignment: CDR1 TSWWSYY and CDR2 QGS. The V and J ends lost 3 bases and 1 base respectively, with 9 bases between them. Alphabeta T cells were depleted, then CD3+ Vdelta1+ Vdelta2- thymocytes were FACS-sorted. Sorted Vdelta1+ thymocytes were 98% to 99.6% pure. The template was reverse-transcribed extracted RNA. Multiplex PCR used pooled V-gene forward primers and a constant-region reverse primer to amplify CDR3s. TCRdb repeated clone calling on the multiplex PCR reads with CATT. The sample yields tens of thousands of delta-chain clones, 15% seen once.

Sequenced: Vdelta1+ gamma-delta thymocytes from the thymus. Subset specified: FACS-sorted CD3+ TCRalphabeta- TCRVdelta1+ TCRVdelta2- thymocytes. The receptor's source is a boy younger than two who had congenital heart surgery. The chain recombines TRDV1 with TRDJ1; no reliable D call. As DNA, the CDR3 is TGTGCTCTTGGGGATTCATCCTTCACCGATAAACTCATCTTT. Protein sequence: CALGDSSFTDKLIF.